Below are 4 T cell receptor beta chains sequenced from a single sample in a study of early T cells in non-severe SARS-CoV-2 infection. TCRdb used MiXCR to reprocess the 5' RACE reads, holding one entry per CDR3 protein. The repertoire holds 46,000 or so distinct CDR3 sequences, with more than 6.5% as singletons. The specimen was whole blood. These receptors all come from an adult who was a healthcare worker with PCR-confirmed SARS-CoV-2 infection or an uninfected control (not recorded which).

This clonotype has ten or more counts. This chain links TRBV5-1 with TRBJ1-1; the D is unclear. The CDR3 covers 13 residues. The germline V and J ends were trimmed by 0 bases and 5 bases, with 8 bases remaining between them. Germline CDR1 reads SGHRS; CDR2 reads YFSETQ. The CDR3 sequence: CASSLAPETEAFF. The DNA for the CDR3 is TGCGCCAGCAGCTTGGCCCCCGAGACTGAAGCTTTCTTT.

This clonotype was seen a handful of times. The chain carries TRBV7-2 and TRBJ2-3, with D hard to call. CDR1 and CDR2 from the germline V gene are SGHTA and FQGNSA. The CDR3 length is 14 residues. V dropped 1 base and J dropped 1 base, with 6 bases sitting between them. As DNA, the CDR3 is TGTGCCAGCAGCTTAGTCGTGGGCACAGATACGCAGTATTTT. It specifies CASSLVVGTDTQYF.

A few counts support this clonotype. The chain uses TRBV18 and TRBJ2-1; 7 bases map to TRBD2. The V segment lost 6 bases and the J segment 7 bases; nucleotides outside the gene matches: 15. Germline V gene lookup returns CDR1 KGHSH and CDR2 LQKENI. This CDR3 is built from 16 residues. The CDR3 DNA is TGTGCCAGCTCCCCCACCGGAGGGACTAATGGGAATGAGCAGTTCTTC. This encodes CASSPTGGTNGNEQFF.

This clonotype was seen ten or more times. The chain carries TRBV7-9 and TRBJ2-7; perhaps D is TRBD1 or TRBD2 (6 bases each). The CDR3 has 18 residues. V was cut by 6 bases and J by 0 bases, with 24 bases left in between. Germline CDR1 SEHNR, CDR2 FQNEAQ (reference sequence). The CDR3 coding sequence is TGTGCCAGCAGTGATCAAGTTCCGGGGGCCCGGAGCTCCTACGAGCAGTACTTC. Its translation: CASSDQVPGARSSYEQYF.